This record looks at one TCR beta chain sequence and its context. Its antigen remains unidentified. With V trimmed by 3 bases and J by 3 bases, 8 bases remained unmatched. This CDR3 contains 16 residues. Germline-derived CDR1 and CDR2 are MGHDK and SYGVNS. This sample is drawn from a study of blood T cells in healthy people across ages. The study, taken as a whole, reports: From one million sequenced T cells, diversity estimates were lower bounds. Nothing was known about donor CMV status, and this possibly confounded expanded clonotype changes.

Alongside a J-beta primer mix, a sample-barcoded 5' primer served in a second PCR lasting roughly 6 to 11 cycles. MiXCR, applied by TCRdb to the 5' RACE reads, yields one record per CDR3 protein. In the table there are about 690,000 distinct CDR3 sequences, around 43% of which are singletons. Caucasian, healthy and from Russia, the donors were aged between roughly 6 and 95. The chain recombines TRBV25-1 with TRBJ1-5; 7 bases line up with TRBD1. The clonotype originates from an elderly man in good health. The sample comprised blood. The CDR3 DNA sequence: TGTGCCAGCAGTGAGTCCAGGACAGGACTCAATCAGCCCCAGCATTTT. Encoded protein: CASSESRTGLNQPQHF.